The rows below give T cell receptor beta chains drawn from one sample of a study of siplizumab effects on memory and regulatory T cells. Assay: immunoSEQ multiplex PCR; the TCRdb copy retains only in-frame clones and omits some. The table shows more than 75,000 clones, with more than 85% occurring only once. The sample was CD8+ T cells sorted from blood. All receptors derive from a human donor in good health. Each CDR3 is given with its conserved first and last residue. D genes are given only for firm matches. Expanded clones get a size class; other rows say once, few or many, or leave the size out.

V gene: TRBV7-9; J gene: TRBJ2-5; D gene: NA; clone size: once; CDR3 DNA: TGTGCCAGCAGCCCGCCCATACCGACGGGCTCGGGAGAGACCCAGTACTTC; CDR3 protein: CASSPPIPTGSGETQYF
V gene: TRBV13; J gene: TRBJ2-1; D gene: TRBD2; clone size: NA; CDR3 DNA: TGTGCCAGCAGCTTCTATTCTAGCGGAGTCTACAATGAGCAGTTCTTC; CDR3 protein: CASSFYSSGVYNEQFF
V gene: TRBV6-5; J gene: TRBJ1-1; D gene: TRBD1; clone size: NA; CDR3 DNA: TGTGCCAGCAGTACCCCGGTGGGACAGCCTCAAGCTTTCTTT; CDR3 protein: CASSTPVGQPQAFF
V gene: TRBV11-1; J gene: TRBJ1-1; D gene: NA; clone size: NA; CDR3 DNA: TGTGCCAGCAGCTTGTTCCGGGGGTACATGAACACTGAAGCTTTCTTT; CDR3 protein: CASSLFRGYMNTEAFF
V gene: TRBV27; J gene: TRBJ1-1; D gene: TRBD1; clone size: NA; CDR3 DNA: TGTGCCAGCAGTACACAGGGGACTGAAGCTTTCTTT; CDR3 protein: CASSTQGTEAFF
V gene: TRBV5-1; J gene: TRBJ2-1; D gene: NA; clone size: NA; CDR3 DNA: TGCGCCAGCAGCCGCGAAAGGTACAATGAGCAGTTCTTC; CDR3 protein: CASSRERYNEQFF
V gene: TRBV11-2; J gene: TRBJ2-1; D gene: NA; clone size: NA; CDR3 DNA: TGTGCCAGCAGCGTCGTAGCATATGAGCAGTTCTTC; CDR3 protein: CASSVVAYEQFF
V gene: TRBV9; J gene: TRBJ2-3; D gene: NA; clone size: once; CDR3 DNA: TGTGCCAGCAGCGTAGTTGGAGCAGATACGCAGTATTTT; CDR3 protein: CASSVVGADTQYF
V gene: TRBV2; J gene: TRBJ2-5; D gene: TRBD2; clone size: NA; CDR3 DNA: TGTGCCAGCAGTCCTAGCGGGGTGGCGGAGACCCAGTACTTC; CDR3 protein: CASSPSGVAETQYF
V gene: TRBV11-1; J gene: TRBJ1-1; D gene: NA; clone size: once; CDR3 DNA: TGTGCCAGCAGCTTAACAGCTGCCCTAAACACTGAAGCTTTCTTT; CDR3 protein: CASSLTAALNTEAFF
V gene: TRBV14; J gene: TRBJ2-1; D gene: NA; clone size: NA; CDR3 DNA: TGTGCCAGCAGCCCCCCGTGGCGGGTGCTCTACCATGAGCAGTTCTTC; CDR3 protein: CASSPPWRVLYHEQFF
V gene: TRBV15; J gene: TRBJ1-1; D gene: NA; clone size: NA; CDR3 DNA: TGTGCCACCAGCAGAATGCCCCGGCAAGAGGGGCGGAACACTGAAGCTTTCTTT; CDR3 protein: CATSRMPRQEGRNTEAFF
V gene: TRBV7-9; J gene: TRBJ2-7; D gene: TRBD1; clone size: few; CDR3 DNA: TGTGCCAGCAGCTTCCCCGGGACAGGCCGAACCTACGAGCAGTACTTC; CDR3 protein: CASSFPGTGRTYEQYF
V gene: TRBV5-6; J gene: TRBJ1-5; D gene: NA; clone size: NA; CDR3 DNA: TGTGCCAGCAGCTCCGGAGGTCGGCTGAATCAGCCCCAGCATTTT; CDR3 protein: CASSSGGRLNQPQHF
V gene: TRBV9; J gene: TRBJ2-3; D gene: TRBD2; clone size: NA; CDR3 DNA: TGTGCCAGCAGCCCCGGACTAGCGGGGGGCCGTGGAGATACGCAGTATTTT; CDR3 protein: CASSPGLAGGRGDTQYF
V gene: TRBV7-9; J gene: TRBJ2-3; D gene: TRBD1; clone size: NA; CDR3 DNA: TGTGCCAGCAGCCCCGGACAGGGTGTTAGCACAGATACGCAGTATTTT; CDR3 protein: CASSPGQGVSTDTQYF
V gene: TRBV14; J gene: TRBJ1-2; D gene: NA; clone size: few; CDR3 DNA: TGTGCCAGCAGCCAAGTGGGGGACTATGGCTACACCTTC; CDR3 protein: CASSQVGDYGYTF
V gene: TRBV5-1; J gene: TRBJ1-4; D gene: NA; clone size: once; CDR3 DNA: TGCGCCAGCAGCCTGGAAGGTGGAAGGGAAAAACTGTTTTTT; CDR3 protein: CASSLEGGREKLFF
V gene: TRBV7-9; J gene: TRBJ2-1; D gene: NA; clone size: few; CDR3 DNA: TGTGCCAGCAGCTTGGCATGGAGGGCCACCTACAATGAGCAGTTCTTC; CDR3 protein: CASSLAWRATYNEQFF
V gene: TRBV6-1; J gene: TRBJ2-7; D gene: TRBD1; clone size: NA; CDR3 DNA: TGTGCCAGCAGTGAACTGGGACAGGGGGACACCTACGAGCAGTACTTC; CDR3 protein: CASSELGQGDTYEQYF
V gene: TRBV4-1; J gene: TRBJ2-6; D gene: TRBD2; clone size: NA; CDR3 DNA: TGCGCCAGCAGCCAAGCCTCTTCTAGCGGGGGCTCCCTGTCTGGGGCCAACGTCCTGACTTTC; CDR3 protein: CASSQASSSGGSLSGANVLTF
V gene: TRBV4-2; J gene: TRBJ2-3; D gene: TRBD1; clone size: once; CDR3 DNA: TGTGCCAGCAGCCCCTCCCCGGGACAGGGGACCACAGATACGCAGTATTTT; CDR3 protein: CASSPSPGQGTTDTQYF
V gene: TRBV6-5; J gene: TRBJ1-6; D gene: NA; clone size: NA; CDR3 DNA: TGTGCCAGCAGTCGGACGGTTAATTCACCCCTCCACTTT; CDR3 protein: CASSRTVNSPLHF
V gene: TRBV7-9; J gene: TRBJ2-2; D gene: NA; clone size: NA; CDR3 DNA: TGTGCCAGCAGCTTAGTAGGGCATGACACCGGGGAGCTGTTTTTT; CDR3 protein: CASSLVGHDTGELFF
V gene: TRBV29-1; J gene: TRBJ2-3; D gene: NA; clone size: once; CDR3 DNA: TGCAGCGTTGAGGATGTGGCGGAGCTCTCTGATACGCAGTATTTT; CDR3 protein: CSVEDVAELSDTQYF
V gene: TRBV5-4; J gene: TRBJ2-5; D gene: TRBD1; clone size: NA; CDR3 DNA: TGTGCCAGCAGCTCGTCCCGGGACAGGGCCCAAGAGACCCAGTACTTC; CDR3 protein: CASSSSRDRAQETQYF
V gene: TRBV1; J gene: TRBJ2-7; D gene: NA; clone size: NA; CDR3 DNA: TGCACCAGCAGCCAGTCATTTGTGCTAGGAGAAACCGAGCAGTACTTC; CDR3 protein: CTSSQSFVLGETEQYF
V gene: TRBV7-9; J gene: TRBJ2-7; D gene: NA; clone size: NA; CDR3 DNA: TGTGCCAGCAGCTTAAGTCTCAGTGGCGAGCAGTACTTC; CDR3 protein: CASSLSLSGEQYF
V gene: TRBV15; J gene: TRBJ1-1; D gene: NA; clone size: few; CDR3 DNA: TGTGCCACCAGCAGACCCAGAGGGCAAACTGAAGCTTTCTTT; CDR3 protein: CATSRPRGQTEAFF
V gene: TRBV4-1; J gene: TRBJ1-5; D gene: NA; clone size: NA; CDR3 DNA: TGCGCCAGCAGCCAAGGGGTCGGTGGACAGCCCCAGCATTTT; CDR3 protein: CASSQGVGGQPQHF
V gene: TRBV29-1; J gene: TRBJ1-4; D gene: NA; clone size: NA; CDR3 DNA: TGCAGCGTACAGGCCTTAAATGAAAAACTGTTTTTT; CDR3 protein: CSVQALNEKLFF
V gene: TRBV19; J gene: TRBJ2-7; D gene: TRBD2; clone size: once; CDR3 DNA: TGTGCCAGTAGCGGAGGACTAGCGAGGGAGCAGTACTTC; CDR3 protein: CASSGGLAREQYF
V gene: TRBV6-1; J gene: TRBJ2-3; D gene: NA; clone size: NA; CDR3 DNA: TGTGCCAGCTGGTGGGCAGGAGATAGCACAGATACGCAGTATTTT; CDR3 protein: CASWWAGDSTDTQYF
V gene: TRBV7-2; J gene: TRBJ2-5; D gene: NA; clone size: NA; CDR3 DNA: TGTGCCAGCAGCTCGGACTCCGACAGCGATTTTATTCAAGAGACCCAGTACTTC; CDR3 protein: CASSSDSDSDFIQETQYF
V gene: TRBV5-4; J gene: TRBJ1-1; D gene: TRBD1; clone size: NA; CDR3 DNA: TGTGCCAGCAGCTTACGACAGGGGAACACTGAAGCTTTCTTT; CDR3 protein: CASSLRQGNTEAFF
V gene: TRBV27; J gene: TRBJ1-5; D gene: NA; clone size: NA; CDR3 DNA: TGTGCCAGCGCGGGATATAGCAATCAGCCCCAGCATTTT; CDR3 protein: CASAGYSNQPQHF